A selection of T cell receptor beta chains follows, all from one sample in a study of T-cell reconstitution after alpha-beta-depleted transplantation in children. TCRdb processed the PCR reads anew with MiXCR; each CDR3 protein has one entry. The sample records 640,000 or so distinct CDR3 sequences, roughly 17% being singletons. The sequencing here drew on PBMCs from the stem cell graft donor, taken from the stem cell graft. The origin of the receptors is a human donor who donated a stem cell graft to a child with acute myeloid leukemia. CDR3s include the opening cysteine and the closing phenylalanine or tryptophan. The D gene is left open where the match is weak. The size entry is marked missing in some rows and otherwise reads once, few, many or a size class.

clone size,J gene,V gene,D gene,CDR3 protein,CDR3 DNA
.,TRBJ2-5,TRBV7-6,.,CASSLAVRGGNQETQYF,TGTGCCAGCAGCTTAGCGGTTCGAGGGGGAAACCAAGAGACCCAGTACTTC
.,TRBJ2-2,TRBV5-1,.,CASSLPGASTGELFF,TGCGCCAGCAGCTTGCCAGGAGCGTCCACCGGGGAGCTGTTTTTT
few,TRBJ2-1,TRBV7-9,.,CASSLWADNEQFF,TGTGCCAGCAGCTTATGGGCAGACAATGAGCAGTTCTTC
many,TRBJ1-6,TRBV20-1,.,CSARLPGYNSPLHF,TGCAGTGCTAGGTTGCCAGGTTATAATTCACCCCTCCACTTT
many,TRBJ1-4,TRBV20-1,TRBD1,CSGDRAEKLFF,TGCAGTGGGGACAGGGCTGAAAAACTGTTTTTT
many,TRBJ2-1,TRBV20-1,TRBD2,CSAPYLAGGHEQFF,TGCAGTGCCCCTTACCTAGCGGGGGGGCATGAGCAGTTCTTC
many,TRBJ2-3,TRBV12-3/TRBV12-4,TRBD2,CASSPPLAGEGDTQYF,TGTGCCAGCAGTCCACCCTTAGCGGGTGAAGGAGATACGCAGTATTTT
many,TRBJ1-5,TRBV12-3/TRBV12-4,TRBD1,CASRGTGEYSNQPQHF,TGTGCCAGCAGGGGGACAGGGGAGTATAGCAATCAGCCCCAGCATTTT
many,TRBJ2-5,TRBV7-2,.,CASSDPFETQYF,TGTGCCAGCAGCGACCCTTTCGAGACCCAGTACTTC
few,TRBJ2-1,TRBV5-1,.,CASSFMQGRGSEQFF,TGCGCCAGCAGCTTTATGCAGGGGCGAGGGTCTGAGCAGTTCTTC
few,TRBJ2-5,TRBV27,.,CASKGGQTQYF,TGTGCCAGCAAAGGGGGGCAGACCCAGTACTTC
few,TRBJ2-1,TRBV5-1,TRBD2,CASSFRRGEYNEQFF,TGCGCCAGCAGCTTTCGACGGGGGGAATACAATGAGCAGTTCTTC
.,TRBJ2-7,TRBV7-2,TRBD1,CASSVQQGPNYEQYF,TGTGCCAGCAGCGTCCAACAGGGGCCCAACTACGAGCAGTACTTC
.,TRBJ1-1,TRBV5-1,.,CASSSRDPDTEAFF,TGCGCCAGCAGCTCCCGCGACCCTGACACTGAAGCTTTCTTT
.,TRBJ2-5,TRBV11-2,TRBD2,CASSLDMASGGTQYF,TGTGCCAGCAGCTTAGATATGGCCAGCGGGGGGACCCAGTACTTC